The rows below give T cell receptor beta chains drawn from one sample of a study of control samples from healthy donors and cancer patients. Clones were sequenced by immunoSEQ multiplex PCR, and TCRdb holds only the in-frame ones, with some missing. The sample comprises 120,000 or so clones, roughly nine tenths of which are singletons, and roughly 1.9% rests with the top ten. Sequenced input: blood. These receptor sequences come from a man younger than 30 in good health. The CDR3 runs from the conserved cysteine through the conserved F or W. A D gene is named only where the DNA matches it firmly. Expanded clones are given a class, and other clones once, few, many or no size at all.

J gene: TRBJ1-2
D gene: TRBD1
clone size: NA
V gene: TRBV30
CDR3 protein: CAWSPGQGNYGYTF
CDR3 DNA: TGTGCCTGGAGTCCGGGACAGGGAAACTATGGCTACACCTTC

J gene: TRBJ1-4
D gene: NA
clone size: NA
V gene: TRBV3-1/TRBV3-2
CDR3 protein: CASSQERQAKLFF
CDR3 DNA: TGTGCCAGCAGCCAAGAACGGCAGGCTAAACTGTTTTTT

J gene: TRBJ2-5
D gene: TRBD1
clone size: NA
V gene: TRBV3-1/TRBV3-2
CDR3 protein: CASSLFGQGAKETQYF
CDR3 DNA: TGTGCCAGCAGCCTTTTTGGACAGGGGGCGAAGGAGACCCAGTACTTC

J gene: TRBJ2-2
D gene: TRBD2
clone size: NA
V gene: TRBV7-6
CDR3 protein: CASSLGIAGENTGELFF
CDR3 DNA: TGTGCCAGCAGCCTTGGGATAGCGGGAGAGAACACCGGGGAGCTGTTTTTT

J gene: TRBJ1-2
D gene: NA
clone size: NA
V gene: TRBV2
CDR3 protein: CASSEAGTRYGYTF
CDR3 DNA: TGTGCCAGCAGTGAAGCCGGGACAAGGTATGGCTACACCTTC

J gene: TRBJ2-7
D gene: NA
clone size: once
V gene: TRBV4-1
CDR3 protein: CASSQDRPVFLSYEQYF
CDR3 DNA: TGCGCCAGCAGCCAAGATCGACCGGTATTTCTCTCCTACGAGCAGTACTTC

J gene: TRBJ2-3
D gene: TRBD2
clone size: NA
V gene: TRBV6-2/TRBV6-3
CDR3 protein: CASTPGLAGRSTDTQYF
CDR3 DNA: TGTGCCAGCACCCCAGGCTTAGCGGGAAGATCCACAGATACGCAGTATTTT

J gene: TRBJ1-4
D gene: TRBD1
clone size: once
V gene: TRBV9
CDR3 protein: CASSASPGQGNEKLFF
CDR3 DNA: TGTGCCAGCAGCGCCTCCCCGGGACAGGGGAATGAAAAACTGTTTTTT

J gene: TRBJ2-1
D gene: NA
clone size: NA
V gene: TRBV14
CDR3 protein: CASRRASYNEQFF
CDR3 DNA: TGTGCCAGCAGACGGGCCTCCTACAATGAGCAGTTCTTC

J gene: TRBJ2-7
D gene: NA
clone size: NA
V gene: TRBV27
CDR3 protein: CASSLHTGLSSYEQYF
CDR3 DNA: TGTGCCAGCAGTCTACATACAGGGCTCAGTTCCTACGAGCAGTACTTC

J gene: TRBJ2-7
D gene: TRBD1
clone size: once
V gene: TRBV6-1
CDR3 protein: CASSEGQGTYEQYF
CDR3 DNA: TGTGCCAGCAGTGAGGGACAGGGGACCTACGAGCAGTACTTC

J gene: TRBJ1-2
D gene: NA
clone size: NA
V gene: TRBV10-3
CDR3 protein: CAISTRDRDYYGYTF
CDR3 DNA: TGTGCCATCAGTACCCGGGACCGAGATTACTATGGCTACACCTTC

J gene: TRBJ2-2
D gene: TRBD2
clone size: NA
V gene: TRBV5-4
CDR3 protein: CASSLGLAGVAGSNTGELFF
CDR3 DNA: TGTGCCAGCAGCCTGGGACTAGCGGGAGTGGCAGGATCGAACACCGGGGAGCTGTTTTTT

J gene: TRBJ1-1
D gene: NA
clone size: NA
V gene: TRBV7-9
CDR3 protein: CASSFWHKNTEAFF
CDR3 DNA: TGTGCCAGCAGCTTCTGGCACAAGAACACTGAAGCTTTCTTT

J gene: TRBJ2-7
D gene: NA
clone size: NA
V gene: TRBV2
CDR3 protein: CAGGSYEQYF
CDR3 DNA: TGTGCCGGGGGGAGCTACGAGCAGTACTTC

J gene: TRBJ1-2
D gene: NA
clone size: NA
V gene: TRBV6-4
CDR3 protein: CASSSGPNYGYTF
CDR3 DNA: TGTGCCAGCAGTTCTGGGCCTAACTATGGCTACACCTTC

J gene: TRBJ2-7
D gene: NA
clone size: NA
V gene: TRBV5-1
CDR3 protein: CASSLARGGEQYF
CDR3 DNA: TGCGCCAGCAGCTTGGCCAGGGGGGGCGAGCAGTACTTC

J gene: TRBJ1-1
D gene: NA
clone size: NA
V gene: TRBV18
CDR3 protein: CASSRTVTDEAFF
CDR3 DNA: TGTGCCAGCTCTCGAACAGTGACCGATGAAGCTTTCTTT

J gene: TRBJ2-1
D gene: TRBD2
clone size: NA
V gene: TRBV18
CDR3 protein: CASSPPAGGRVNEQFF
CDR3 DNA: TGTGCCAGCTCACCACCAGCGGGAGGACGGGTCAATGAGCAGTTCTTC

J gene: TRBJ1-2
D gene: NA
clone size: NA
V gene: TRBV5-1
CDR3 protein: CASTGSGVYGYTF
CDR3 DNA: TGCGCCAGCACCGGATCAGGGGTCTATGGCTACACCTTC

J gene: TRBJ1-2
D gene: TRBD1
clone size: NA
V gene: TRBV29-1
CDR3 protein: CSGIIGTGYGYTF
CDR3 DNA: TGCAGCGGCATCATTGGGACAGGCTATGGCTACACCTTC

J gene: TRBJ1-2
D gene: NA
clone size: NA
V gene: TRBV5-1
CDR3 protein: CASSAGAGNHYGYTF
CDR3 DNA: TGCGCCAGCAGCGCGGGTGCAGGAAACCACTATGGCTACACCTTC

J gene: TRBJ2-3
D gene: TRBD1
clone size: NA
V gene: TRBV2
CDR3 protein: CASSGNRGDTQYF
CDR3 DNA: TGTGCCAGCAGTGGAAACAGGGGAGATACGCAGTATTTT

J gene: TRBJ2-5
D gene: NA
clone size: once
V gene: TRBV9
CDR3 protein: CASSVLASGRETQYF
CDR3 DNA: TGTGCCAGCAGCGTACTGGCCTCAGGGAGGGAGACCCAGTACTTC

J gene: TRBJ2-5
D gene: NA
clone size: NA
V gene: TRBV21-1
CDR3 protein: CASREFDSSGRRQETQYF
CDR3 DNA: TGTGCCAGCAGGGAATTCGACTCTAGCGGGAGGCGCCAAGAGACCCAGTACTTC

J gene: TRBJ2-3
D gene: NA
clone size: few
V gene: TRBV6-4
CDR3 protein: CASSDSTGSTDTQYF
CDR3 DNA: TGTGCCAGCAGTGACTCTACGGGAAGCACAGATACGCAGTATTTT

J gene: TRBJ1-5
D gene: NA
clone size: NA
V gene: TRBV5-5
CDR3 protein: CASSLFSVGNQPQHF
CDR3 DNA: TGTGCCAGCAGCTTATTCTCGGTAGGCAATCAGCCCCAGCATTTT

J gene: TRBJ1-6
D gene: NA
clone size: NA
V gene: TRBV10-2
CDR3 protein: CASSEGGRGNSPLHF
CDR3 DNA: TGCGCCAGCAGTGAGGGAGGAAGGGGGAATTCACCCCTCCACTTT

J gene: TRBJ2-3
D gene: NA
clone size: NA
V gene: TRBV28
CDR3 protein: CASSLAADTQYF
CDR3 DNA: TGTGCCAGCAGTTTGGCCGCAGATACGCAGTATTTT

J gene: TRBJ1-1
D gene: NA
clone size: NA
V gene: TRBV6-5
CDR3 protein: CASNLGKNTEAFF
CDR3 DNA: TGTGCCAGCAATTTGGGGAAGAACACTGAAGCTTTCTTT

J gene: TRBJ2-3
D gene: TRBD2
clone size: NA
V gene: TRBV7-2
CDR3 protein: CASSTRGLAIDTQYF
CDR3 DNA: TGTGCCAGCAGCACCAGAGGACTAGCAATAGATACGCAGTATTTT

J gene: TRBJ2-2
D gene: NA
clone size: NA
V gene: TRBV19
CDR3 protein: CASSATGWDTGELFF
CDR3 DNA: TGTGCCAGTAGTGCCACAGGGTGGGACACCGGGGAGCTGTTTTTT

J gene: TRBJ2-2
D gene: NA
clone size: once
V gene: TRBV5-1
CDR3 protein: CASSNEARDTGELFF
CDR3 DNA: TGCGCCAGCAGCAACGAGGCCAGGGATACCGGGGAGCTGTTTTTT

J gene: TRBJ1-1
D gene: NA
clone size: NA
V gene: TRBV7-9
CDR3 protein: CASSFRGGDTEAFF
CDR3 DNA: TGTGCCAGCAGCTTTAGGGGAGGGGACACTGAAGCTTTCTTT

J gene: TRBJ2-3
D gene: TRBD2
clone size: NA
V gene: TRBV10-3
CDR3 protein: CAISEKLAGGQNRDTQYF
CDR3 DNA: TGTGCCATCAGTGAGAAGCTAGCGGGAGGCCAGAACAGAGATACGCAGTATTTT

J gene: TRBJ2-5
D gene: NA
clone size: once
V gene: TRBV18
CDR3 protein: CASSPVGVTQETQYF
CDR3 DNA: TGTGCCAGCTCACCAGTAGGGGTCACCCAAGAGACCCAGTACTTC

J gene: TRBJ2-1
D gene: TRBD2
clone size: once
V gene: TRBV27
CDR3 protein: CASSASGRTDEQFF
CDR3 DNA: TGTGCCAGCAGCGCTAGCGGGAGGACGGATGAGCAGTTCTTC

J gene: TRBJ1-2
D gene: NA
clone size: few
V gene: TRBV28
CDR3 protein: CASTPGLGGRKFHGYTF
CDR3 DNA: TGTGCCAGCACACCGGGGTTGGGGGGGCGAAAATTCCATGGCTACACCTTC

J gene: TRBJ1-2
D gene: NA
clone size: NA
V gene: TRBV29-1
CDR3 protein: CSVVGQGDNYGYTF
CDR3 DNA: TGCAGCGTTGTGGGTCAGGGAGATAACTATGGCTACACCTTC

J gene: TRBJ1-5
D gene: NA
clone size: NA
V gene: TRBV24-1
CDR3 protein: CATSDPRVNQPQHF
CDR3 DNA: TGTGCCACCAGTGATCCCCGGGTCAATCAGCCCCAGCATTTT

J gene: TRBJ2-3
D gene: NA
clone size: few
V gene: TRBV11-2
CDR3 protein: CASSFHAGRGDTQYF
CDR3 DNA: TGTGCCAGCAGCTTTCATGCAGGCCGGGGAGATACGCAGTATTTT

J gene: TRBJ2-1
D gene: NA
clone size: NA
V gene: TRBV7-3
CDR3 protein: CASSLSTSGYNEQFF
CDR3 DNA: TGTGCCAGCAGCTTATCGACTAGTGGTTACAATGAGCAGTTCTTC

J gene: TRBJ2-7
D gene: TRBD2
clone size: NA
V gene: TRBV27
CDR3 protein: CASRHKAGTGSYEQYF
CDR3 DNA: TGTGCCAGCAGACACAAAGCGGGGACGGGCTCCTACGAGCAGTACTTC

J gene: TRBJ2-1
D gene: NA
clone size: NA
V gene: TRBV27
CDR3 protein: CASSLGRVHSYNEQFF
CDR3 DNA: TGTGCCAGCAGTTTAGGGCGGGTCCACTCCTACAATGAGCAGTTCTTC

J gene: TRBJ2-5
D gene: NA
clone size: once
V gene: TRBV27
CDR3 protein: CASIGGETQYF
CDR3 DNA: TGTGCCAGCATCGGGGGAGAGACCCAGTACTTC

J gene: TRBJ1-4
D gene: NA
clone size: NA
V gene: TRBV5-6
CDR3 protein: CASSSQGVNEKLFF
CDR3 DNA: TGTGCCAGCAGCTCTCAGGGAGTAAATGAAAAACTGTTTTTT

J gene: TRBJ2-1
D gene: TRBD2
clone size: NA
V gene: TRBV4-3
CDR3 protein: CASSPRTSGRITEQFF
CDR3 DNA: TGCGCCAGCAGCCCTCGGACTAGCGGGAGGATTACTGAGCAGTTCTTC

J gene: TRBJ2-1
D gene: TRBD2
clone size: NA
V gene: TRBV7-8
CDR3 protein: CASSLRSASGYNEQFF
CDR3 DNA: TGTGCCAGCAGCTTAAGGTCCGCTAGCGGCTACAATGAGCAGTTCTTC

J gene: TRBJ1-3
D gene: NA
clone size: few
V gene: TRBV19
CDR3 protein: CASSPGPYGAKAGNTIYF
CDR3 DNA: TGTGCCAGTAGTCCCGGCCCCTATGGGGCTAAGGCTGGAAACACCATATATTTT

J gene: TRBJ2-7
D gene: NA
clone size: NA
V gene: TRBV28
CDR3 protein: CASSLLDTYEQYF
CDR3 DNA: TGTGCCAGCAGTTTACTGGACACCTACGAGCAGTACTTC

J gene: TRBJ2-3
D gene: TRBD1
clone size: NA
V gene: TRBV19
CDR3 protein: CASSSRVTRGFVTDTQYF
CDR3 DNA: TGTGCCAGTAGCTCCAGGGTGACCAGGGGGTTTGTTACAGATACGCAGTATTTT

J gene: TRBJ1-1
D gene: NA
clone size: NA
V gene: TRBV29-1
CDR3 protein: CSVGLLGVPTEAFF
CDR3 DNA: TGCAGCGTTGGACTCTTGGGAGTTCCCACTGAAGCTTTCTTT